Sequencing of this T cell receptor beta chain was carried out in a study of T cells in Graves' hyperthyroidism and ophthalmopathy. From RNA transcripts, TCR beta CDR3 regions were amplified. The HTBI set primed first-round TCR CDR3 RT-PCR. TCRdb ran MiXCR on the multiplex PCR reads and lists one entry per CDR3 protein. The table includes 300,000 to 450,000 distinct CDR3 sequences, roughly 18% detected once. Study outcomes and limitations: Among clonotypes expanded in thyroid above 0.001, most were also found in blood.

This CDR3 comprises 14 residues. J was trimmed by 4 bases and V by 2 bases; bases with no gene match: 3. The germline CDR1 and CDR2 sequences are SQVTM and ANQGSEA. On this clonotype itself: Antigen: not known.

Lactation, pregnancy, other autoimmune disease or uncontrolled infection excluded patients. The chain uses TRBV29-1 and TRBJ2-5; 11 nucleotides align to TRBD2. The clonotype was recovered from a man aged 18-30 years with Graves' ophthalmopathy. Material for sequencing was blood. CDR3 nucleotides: TGCAGCGTTGAATCTAGCGGGGGGAGAGAGACCCAGTACTTC. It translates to CSVESSGGRETQYF.